This T cell receptor beta chain was captured by sequencing in a study of blood T cell repertoires in COVID-19. Whole-study context: There were acute and convalescent COVID-19 samples, and they came from the United States, Italy and Spain. T cells, B-cell-depleted T cells, or PBMCs supplied cDNA or gDNA.

In the study's own analysis: Using reference gene primer amplification, nucleated cell counts were estimated. Produced via immunoSEQ multiplex PCR; TCRdb's table is partial and in-frame only. Clonal size and the V and J genes are those of that table, whereas D and trimming came from the DNA. The repertoire has about 210,000 clones, roughly 86% of them found once; the top ten carry roughly 7.6%. In germline, CDR1 is SGHRS, CDR2 YFSETQ. The CDR3 has 14 residues. Trimming pared 1 base from V and 6 bases from J, leaving 11 bases between. The TCR sequence derives from a woman aged 45 to 65 with active or convalescent COVID-19. This chain connects TRBV5-1 to TRBJ2-1, with D perhaps TRBD2 (6 bases). The sequencing sample was made of peripheral blood. The CDR3 DNA sequence: TGCGCCAGCAGCTTGTGGGACTCATCCAATGAGCAGTTCTTC. As protein: CASSLWDSSNEQFF.